These 13 T cell receptor beta chains were sequenced from one sample in a study of vaccination and CD4 T cells after COVID-19. Once obtained from cultured CD4+ T cells, the DNA was sequenced using the Oncomine TCR Beta short-read assay. TCRdb itself ran the PCR reads through MiXCR, one entry per CDR3 protein. The repertoire holds some 15,000 distinct CDR3 sequences, with under 30% as singletons. Which antigens these TCRs recognize remains unknown. The treatment is: roughly 10-day PBMC culture with coronavirus spike peptide pools or control peptides (ViraFEST assay). The sample comprised cultured CD4+ T cells from blood. The receptors stem from a human donor with COVID-19.

This clonotype turned up a few times. The chain couples TRBV19 to TRBJ1-5; D possibly corresponds to TRBD1 (6 bases). The V end was cut by 7 bases, the J end by 3 bases, with 10 bases between. The CDR3 extends over 13 amino acids. Germline loops: CDR1 LNHDA, CDR2 SQIVND (reference sequence). In DNA, the CDR3 is TGTGCCAGTAATACAGGGTACAATCAGCCCCAGCATTTT. Its protein product is CASNTGYNQPQHF.

This clonotype qualifies as medium-sized (0.01 to 0.1%). V usage is TRBV18 and J usage is TRBJ2-2; D unclear. The V end lost 2 bases, the J end lost 0 bases, and 10 bases lay between the germline ends. The CDR3 consists of 16 residues. The germline V gene has CDR1 KGHSH and CDR2 LQKENI. The CDR3 loop reads CASSPLPNANTGELFF. Here the CDR3 DNA reads TGTGCCAGCTCACCATTACCGAACGCGAACACCGGGGAGCTGTTTTTT.

The chain uses TRBV12-3 or TRBV12-4 and TRBJ2-7; 9 bases line up with TRBD2. V trimming: 2 bases; J trimming: 2 bases; junction bases outside the gene matches: 1. The CDR3 runs to 14 residues. The CDR3 DNA sequence: TGTGCCAGCAGTTTAAGCGGGGGGACCTACGAGCAGTACTTC. Protein: CASSLSGGTYEQYF.

By its share, this clonotype is medium-sized. The V and J genes are TRBV20-1 and TRBJ1-5; D unclear. Between the trimmed V and J ends, which lost 3 bases and 3 bases, there was a span of 9 bases. Germline assignment: CDR1 DFQATT and CDR2 SNEGSKA (reference sequence). This CDR3 spans 13 amino acids. The CDR3 loop reads CSASTFDNQPQHF. Here the CDR3 DNA reads TGCAGTGCTAGCACATTTGACAATCAGCCCCAGCATTTT.

This clonotype came up a few times. This chain connects TRBV11-3 to TRBJ2-5; 9 bases line up with TRBD2. Looked up from germline, CDR1 is SGHNT and CDR2 is YENEEA. After removal of 1 base from V and 2 bases from J, the junction contained 5 bases not matched to a gene. This CDR3 region has 16 residues. CDR3 nucleotides: TGTGCCAGCAGCTTAGCGGGCGCGGGGGGGCAAGAGACCCAGTACTTC. Protein: CASSLAGAGGQETQYF.

The chain uses TRBV29-1 and TRBJ1-2, with TRBD1 identical over 7 bases. V was pared by 7 bases and J by 3 bases, with 11 bases of the junction left unmatched. Germline V gene data show CDR1 as SQVTM and CDR2 as ANQGSEA. This CDR3 comprises 14 residues. CDR3 residues: CSAQQGSGYYGYTF. CDR3 nucleotide sequence: TGCAGCGCCCAACAGGGGTCCGGCTACTATGGCTACACCTTC.

The chain recombines TRBV6-1 with TRBJ2-3, with 11 nucleotides matching TRBD2. V trimming: 6 bases; J trimming: 9 bases; junction bases outside the gene matches: 14. Germline V gene lookup returns CDR1 MNHNS and CDR2 SASEGT. There are 16 residues in the CDR3. CDR3 nucleotide sequence: TGTGCCAGCAGCCACTTCCTAGCGGGGGGCCCTGTAACGCAGTATTTT. Translated: CASSHFLAGGPVTQYF.

This rearrangement joins TRBV19 to TRBJ1-1, with D tentatively TRBD1 (6 bases). Germline V gives CDR1 LNHDA, CDR2 SQIVND (reference sequence). The CDR3 spans 17 residues. Trimming took 3 bases from V and 0 from J, leaving 17 bases between them. In DNA form, the CDR3 reads TGTGCCAGTAGTATTTACGGGGGGCGAGGCATGAACACTGAAGCTTTCTTT. Protein sequence: CASSIYGGRGMNTEAFF.

The V call is TRBV19, the J call TRBJ2-7, with D possibly TRBD1 on 6 matching bases. The V end was cut by 6 bases, the J end by 4 bases, with 16 bases between. This CDR3 is 14 amino acids long. Germline CDR1 reads LNHDA; CDR2 reads SQIVND (reference sequence). CDR3 sequence reads: CASSRGQKDYEQYF. The DNA for the CDR3 is TGTGCCAGTAGCCGTGGACAGAAGGATTACGAGCAGTACTTC. Full variable domain (remainder filled in from reference TRBV19 and TRBJ2-7): DGGITQSPKYLFRKEGQNVTLSCEQNLNHDAMYWYRQDPGQGLRLIYYSQIVNDFQKGDIAEGYSVSREKKESFPLTVTSAQKNPTAFYLCASSRGQKDYEQYFGPGTRLTVT.

The count of this clonotype is one. The chain is built from TRBV5-1 and TRBJ2-2; tentative D call: TRBD1 (6 bases). Germline V gives CDR1 SGHRS, CDR2 YFSETQ. The ends were cut back, 5 bases at V and 4 bases at J, with 12 bases in the middle. The CDR3 is 14 residues long. The DNA of the CDR3 is TGCGCCAGCAGACAAACAGGGACCACCGGGGAGCTGTTTTTT. It is translated as CASRQTGTTGELFF.

The table lists this clonotype with a few counts. The gene calls are TRBV6-1 and TRBJ2-7; 10 nucleotides line up with TRBD1. Germline assignment: CDR1 MNHNS and CDR2 SASEGT. The CDR3 has 14 amino acids. Trimming took 8 bases from V and 3 from J; bases not matched to a gene: 7. Here the CDR3 DNA reads TGTGCCAGCCGAGGACAGGGGGGGAGCTACGAGCAGTACTTC. It specifies CASRGQGGSYEQYF.

This chain connects TRBV18 to TRBJ2-1; D unclear. The germline CDR1 and CDR2 sequences are KGHSH and LQKENI. This CDR3 region has 15 residues. Trimming removed 2 bases at V and 7 bases at J, with 15 bases between. The CDR3 bases are TGTGCCAGCTCACCAAGGCAGGCTAGGGCAAATGAGCAGTTCTTC. It encodes CASSPRQARANEQFF.

V and J are TRBV24-1 and TRBJ2-5; no clear D gene. Germline CDR1 reads KGHDR; CDR2 reads SFDVKD. Trimming pared 1 base from V and 5 bases from J, leaving 10 bases between. The length of the CDR3 is 14 residues. The CDR3 reads CATSDFEGLETQYF. The CDR3, as DNA: TGTGCCACCAGTGATTTCGAAGGGCTGGAGACCCAGTACTTC.